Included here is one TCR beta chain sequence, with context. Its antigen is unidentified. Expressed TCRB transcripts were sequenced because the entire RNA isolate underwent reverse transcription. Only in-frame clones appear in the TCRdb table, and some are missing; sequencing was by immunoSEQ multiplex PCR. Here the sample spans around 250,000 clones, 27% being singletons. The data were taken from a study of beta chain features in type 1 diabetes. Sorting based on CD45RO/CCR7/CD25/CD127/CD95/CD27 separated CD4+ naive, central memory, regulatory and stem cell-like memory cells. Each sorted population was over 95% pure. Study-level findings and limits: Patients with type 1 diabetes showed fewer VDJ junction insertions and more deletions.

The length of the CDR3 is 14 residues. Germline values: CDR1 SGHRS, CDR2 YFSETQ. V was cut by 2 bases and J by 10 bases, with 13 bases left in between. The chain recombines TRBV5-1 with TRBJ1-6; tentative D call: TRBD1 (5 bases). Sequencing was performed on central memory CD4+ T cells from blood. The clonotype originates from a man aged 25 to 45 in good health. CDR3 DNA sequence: TGCGCCAGCAGCTTCGACAGTCCCTCGTCACCCCTCCACTTT. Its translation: CASSFDSPSSPLHF.